This T cell receptor (beta chain) was identified during a study of blood T cell repertoires in COVID-19 (dated by TCRdb to 2019 to 2021). About the study as a whole: Samples covering the acute and convalescent phases of COVID-19 were provided by collaborators in the United States, Italy and Spain. The prospective study material was composed of cDNA or gDNA derived from T cells, B-cell-depleted T cells, or PBMCs. Subjects who had been exposed to COVID-19, were actively infected with it, or had recovered from it provided the deeply sampled blood TCRbeta repertoires that made up the dataset. The repertoires were released in a freely available public database intended as a resource for research on the immune response to SARS-CoV-2. Samples came from the ongoing ImmuneRACE study (first 160 participants) plus 1,254 subjects from 6 global collaborators. Sample metadata almost always included a de-identified subject ID, COVID-19 status, age in years and sex. HLA class I and class II types, where available, came from metadata supplied by the sample provider rather than from assay-based typing.

A word on this clone: The target of this receptor is not known. No clone much larger than this one lies a single base away; base qualities are absent.

The collaborating institutions used their own protocols to collect whole blood in K2EDTA tubes. For TCRbeta analysis, collaborator samples were shipped as frozen whole blood, as isolated PBMCs, or as DNA extracted from either sample type. Per the germline V gene, MGHDK is the CDR1 and SYGVNS is the CDR2. V has 8 bases trimmed and J has 3 bases trimmed; junction bases matching no gene number 21. The CDR3 covers 18 residues, taking in both the cysteine and the phenylalanine. Left in the record is the CDR3 DNA by itself, 54 bases read in frame from the first base. Results the study describes overall, beyond this receptor: Clinical and demographic metadata were provided uncurated, with the amount varying by source and participant.

The immunoSEQ Assay, a bias-controlled multiplex PCR, was used to amplify TCRbeta CDR3 regions from genomic DNA. The original pipeline was this. The number of nucleated cells in each sample was estimated by amplification of reference gene primers within the assay. Sequence reads were collapsed and filtered to measure the absolute abundance of every unique TCRbeta CDR3 rearrangement. For each sample, productive Simpson clonality was calculated as the square root of Simpson's diversity index over productive rearrangements. TCRdb obtained this table from immuneACCESS and retained in-frame rearrangements with V and J assigned. These tables miss some clones; where compared with another copy, unresolved V genes account for less than half of the shortfall, and the remainder is unexplained. The DNA was the basis for D and trimming; V, J and clone size are from that table. Counted in this sample were about 80,000 clones; 70% to 85% of them appeared once. The biggest ten clones account for approximately 5.4% of the sample.

This clonotype was obtained from a man aged 50-60 years with active or convalescent COVID-19. This sequence uses TRBV25-1 and TRBJ1-1; a stretch of 7 junction bases matches TRBD1. The material sequenced was peripheral blood. The sequenced DNA is TGTGCCAGCGGCCCTACCTTTGTGGGTACAGGGGCGGACACTGAAGCTTTCTTT. Translation gives CASGPTFVGTGADTEAFF.